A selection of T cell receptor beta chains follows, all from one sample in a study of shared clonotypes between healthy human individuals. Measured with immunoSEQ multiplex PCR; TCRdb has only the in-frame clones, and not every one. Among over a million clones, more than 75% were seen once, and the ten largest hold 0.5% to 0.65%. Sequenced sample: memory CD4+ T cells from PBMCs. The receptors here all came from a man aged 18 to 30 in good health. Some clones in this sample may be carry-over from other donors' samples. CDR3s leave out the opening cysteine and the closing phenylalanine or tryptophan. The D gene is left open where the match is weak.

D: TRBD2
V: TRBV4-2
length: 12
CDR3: ASSQGPAGGEQY

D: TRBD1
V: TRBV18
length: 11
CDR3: ASSLQGSQPQH

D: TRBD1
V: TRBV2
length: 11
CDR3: ASSDRDRGKLF

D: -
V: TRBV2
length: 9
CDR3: ASSSIYGYT

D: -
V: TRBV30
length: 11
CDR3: AWSWGGWEKLF

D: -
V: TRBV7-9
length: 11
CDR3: ASSLGSALEAF

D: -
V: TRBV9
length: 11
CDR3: ASSPREYTEAF

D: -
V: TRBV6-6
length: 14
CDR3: ASSPTGRGSYNEQF

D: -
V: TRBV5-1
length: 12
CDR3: ASGPQTVVGEQY

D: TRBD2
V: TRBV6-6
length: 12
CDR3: ASRLTSGQETQY

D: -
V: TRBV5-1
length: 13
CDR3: ASSFRRASTDTQY

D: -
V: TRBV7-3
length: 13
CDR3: ASSSSPARGGEQF

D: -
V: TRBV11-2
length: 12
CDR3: ASSLASGDYGYT

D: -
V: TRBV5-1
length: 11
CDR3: ASRGLENGGYT

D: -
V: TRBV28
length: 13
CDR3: ASTLPLTGGRGYT

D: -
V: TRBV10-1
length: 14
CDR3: ASSDAGPGGKNIQY

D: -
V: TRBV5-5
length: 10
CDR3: ASSFEQGGYT

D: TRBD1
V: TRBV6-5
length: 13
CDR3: ASRPPGQGNSPLH

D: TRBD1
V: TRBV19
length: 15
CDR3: ASSPRDRGVTNYGYT

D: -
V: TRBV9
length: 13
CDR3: ASSARDSSYNEQF

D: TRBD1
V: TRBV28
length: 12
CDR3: ASRPGTGTTEAF

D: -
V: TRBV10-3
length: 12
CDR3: AISESGIQETQY

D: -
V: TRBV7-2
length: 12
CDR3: ASTQRASSYGYT

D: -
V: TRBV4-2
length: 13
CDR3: ASSQGGRANQPQH

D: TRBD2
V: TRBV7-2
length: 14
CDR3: ASSPRLASGTQAQY

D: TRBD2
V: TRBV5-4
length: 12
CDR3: ASSLGGRAGEQF

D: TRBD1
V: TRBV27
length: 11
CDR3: ASSFQGGLGYT

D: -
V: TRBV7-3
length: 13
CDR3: ASSLSTGAADTQY

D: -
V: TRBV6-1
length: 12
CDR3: ASREYGTGYEQY

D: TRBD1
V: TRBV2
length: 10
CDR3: ASHLETGGQY

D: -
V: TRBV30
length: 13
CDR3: AWSGGSSSGNTIY

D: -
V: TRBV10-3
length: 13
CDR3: AISESMGGGQPQH

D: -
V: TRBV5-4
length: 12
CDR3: ASSLAWVDTEAF

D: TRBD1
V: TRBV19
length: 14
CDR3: ASTPVETGGNQPQH

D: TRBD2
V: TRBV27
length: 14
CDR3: ASSPGLAGGADTQY